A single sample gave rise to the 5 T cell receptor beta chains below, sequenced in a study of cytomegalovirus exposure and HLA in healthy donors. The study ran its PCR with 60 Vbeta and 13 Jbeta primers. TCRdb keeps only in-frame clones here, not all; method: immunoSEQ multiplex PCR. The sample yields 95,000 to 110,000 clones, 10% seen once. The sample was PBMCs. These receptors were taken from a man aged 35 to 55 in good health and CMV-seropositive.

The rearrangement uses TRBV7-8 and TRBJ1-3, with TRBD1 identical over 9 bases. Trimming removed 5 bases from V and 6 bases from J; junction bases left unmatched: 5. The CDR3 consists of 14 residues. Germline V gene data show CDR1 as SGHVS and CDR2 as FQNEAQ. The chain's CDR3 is CASSEGQGTNTIYF. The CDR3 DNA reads TGTGCCAGCAGCGAGGGACAGGGAACAAACACCATATATTTT.

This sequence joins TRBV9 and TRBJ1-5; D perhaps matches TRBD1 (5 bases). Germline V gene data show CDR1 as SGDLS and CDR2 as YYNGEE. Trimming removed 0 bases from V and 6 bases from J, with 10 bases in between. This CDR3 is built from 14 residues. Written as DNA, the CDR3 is TGTGCCAGCAGCGTAGATGGGGCAGGTCAGCCCCAGCATTTT. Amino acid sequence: CASSVDGAGQPQHF.

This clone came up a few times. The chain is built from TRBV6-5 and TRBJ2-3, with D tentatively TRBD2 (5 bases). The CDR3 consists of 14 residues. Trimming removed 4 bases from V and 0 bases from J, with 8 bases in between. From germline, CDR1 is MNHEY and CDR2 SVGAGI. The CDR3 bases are TGTGCCAGCAGTTTCGGGGAGAGCACAGATACGCAGTATTTT. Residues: CASSFGESTDTQYF.

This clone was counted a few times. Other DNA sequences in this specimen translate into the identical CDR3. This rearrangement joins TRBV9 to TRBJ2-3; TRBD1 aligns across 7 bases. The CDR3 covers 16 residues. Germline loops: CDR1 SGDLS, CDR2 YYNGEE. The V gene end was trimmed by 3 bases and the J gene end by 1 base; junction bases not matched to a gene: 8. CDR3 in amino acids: CASSEGNRGGTDTQYF. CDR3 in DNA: TGTGCCAGCAGCGAGGGGAACAGGGGCGGCACAGATACGCAGTATTTT.

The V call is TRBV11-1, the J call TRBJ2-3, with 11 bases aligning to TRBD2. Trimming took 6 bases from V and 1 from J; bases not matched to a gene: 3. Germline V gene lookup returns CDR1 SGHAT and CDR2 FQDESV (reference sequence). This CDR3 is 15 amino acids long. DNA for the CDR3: TGTGCCAGCAGTTCGGGACTAGCGGGCACAGATACGCAGTATTTT. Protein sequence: CASSSGLAGTDTQYF.